A selection of T cell receptor beta chains follows, all from one sample in a study of shared clonotypes between healthy human individuals. Profiling relied on immunoSEQ multiplex PCR, and the TCRdb table lists in-frame clones only, not all of them. The sample holds about 2.2 million clones; just over 90% are singletons and the top ten take 1.5% to 2%. The sample consisted of naive CD8+ T cells from PBMCs. Receptors were obtained from a man aged 18 to 30 in good health. Some clones in this sample may be carry-over from other donors' samples. The CDR3 runs from the conserved cysteine through the conserved F or W. A D gene is named only where the DNA matches it firmly. Rows may omit the clone size; those that give it use once, few, many or a size class.

v_call	clone_size	cdr3_length	d_call	j_call	cdr3_aa	cdr3_nt
TRBV10-3	.	16	TRBD1	TRBJ2-1	CAISDGRTGGKNEQFF	TGTGCCATCAGTGACGGACGGACAGGGGGCAAAAATGAGCAGTTCTTC
TRBV4-3	.	13	.	TRBJ2-3	CASSQGSPDTQYF	TGCGCCAGCAGCCAAGGCAGCCCTGATACGCAGTATTTT
TRBV7-3	.	13	.	TRBJ2-7	CASSAGSLAEQYF	TGTGCCAGCAGCGCCGGATCTCTAGCCGAGCAGTACTTC
TRBV7-3	.	16	TRBD1	TRBJ2-7	CASSPRPGTGLYEQYF	TGTGCCAGCAGCCCTCGGCCGGGGACAGGGCTCTACGAGCAGTACTTC
TRBV6-5	.	15	.	TRBJ1-2	CASSSHPAGGYGYTF	TGTGCCAGCAGTTCCCACCCAGCCGGGGGCTATGGCTACACCTTC
TRBV18	.	18	.	TRBJ2-1	CASSPPSFFGEPYNEQFF	TGTGCCAGCTCACCACCGTCGTTTTTCGGCGAGCCCTACAATGAGCAGTTCTTC
TRBV28	.	13	.	TRBJ2-7	CASSPPGLQRQYF	TGTGCCAGCAGTCCTCCGGGATTACAAAGGCAGTACTTC
TRBV9	.	13	.	TRBJ2-7	CASSRYGSYEQYF	TGTGCCAGCAGCCGTTACGGCTCCTACGAGCAGTACTTC
TRBV27	.	14	.	TRBJ1-5	CASSVGGSYQPQHF	TGTGCCAGCTCGGTGGGAGGTAGCTACCAGCCCCAGCATTTT
TRBV27	.	14	.	TRBJ2-2	CASRDLANTGELFF	TGTGCCAGCAGGGACCTCGCCAACACCGGGGAGCTGTTTTTT
TRBV11-3	.	14	.	TRBJ2-3	CASSLGARGDTQYF	TGTGCCAGCAGCTTAGGGGCCAGGGGAGATACGCAGTATTTT
TRBV6-1	.	15	TRBD2	TRBJ2-7	CASSENQAGVSEQYF	TGTGCCAGCAGCGAGAACCAAGCGGGGGTGTCCGAGCAGTACTTC
TRBV5-4	once	16	TRBD1	TRBJ2-5	CASTNWDRINQETQYF	TGTGCCAGCACAAATTGGGACAGAATAAACCAAGAGACCCAGTACTTC
TRBV7-6	.	13	TRBD1	TRBJ2-7	CASRGGGSYEQYF	TGTGCCTCCCGAGGGGGCGGATCCTACGAGCAGTACTTC
TRBV28	.	14	.	TRBJ1-2	CATKVRGANYGYTF	TGTGCCACCAAAGTCCGAGGGGCTAACTATGGCTACACCTTC
TRBV7-9	.	14	.	TRBJ1-6	CASSLVGQQPPLHF	TGTGCCAGCAGCTTAGTAGGACAGCAGCCACCCCTCCACTTT
TRBV7-9	once	13	.	TRBJ2-2	CASSSGYTGELFF	TGTGCCAGCAGCTCAGGGTACACCGGGGAGCTGTTTTTT
TRBV27	.	18	TRBD2	TRBJ2-1	CASSLPGLAGGLYNEQFF	TGTGCCAGCAGTCTTCCGGGACTAGCGGGAGGGCTCTACAATGAGCAGTTCTTC
TRBV7-9	.	11	.	TRBJ1-1	CASSSSPEAFF	TGTGCCAGCAGCTCTAGTCCTGAAGCTTTCTTT